The clone carrying this TCR beta chain occurred a few times. The junction and the germline gene differ at one end; a read error may be behind it. During its preparation, the TCRbeta library received unique molecular identifiers. TCRdb recomputed calls from the PCR reads with MiXCR, one row per CDR3 protein. The sample holds 420,000 or so distinct CDR3 sequences, about a tenth seen once. The data were obtained in a study of T-cell reconstitution after alpha-beta-depleted transplantation in children. Germline V gene sequence: CDR1 SGHTA, CDR2 FQGNSA. The CDR3 has 12 residues. V gene TRBV7-2 combines with J gene TRBJ1-1; the match to TRBD1 covers 10 bases. The TCR sequence derives from a human donor who donated a stem cell graft to a child with acute myeloid leukemia. The source was PBMCs from the stem cell graft donor, collected from the stem cell graft. The CDR3 bases are TGTGCCAGCAGCTTAAACCCGGGACAGGGGCAGTTT. This sequence encodes CASSLNPGQGQF.